This TCR beta chain was obtained from a study of blood T cell repertoires in COVID-19 (dated by TCRdb to the early 2020s). About the full investigation: Collaborator samples came from the United States, Italy and Spain and covered acute and convalescent phases of COVID-19. The material from the prospective study consisted of cDNA or gDNA derived from T cells, B-cell-depleted T cells, or PBMCs. Deeply sampled blood TCRbeta repertoires from subjects exposed to, actively infected with, or recovered from COVID-19 were included in the dataset. The repertoires were made available in a free public database intended to serve as a resource for research on the immune response to SARS-CoV-2. The samples were drawn from the first 160 participants of the ongoing ImmuneRACE study and from roughly 1,300 subjects provided by 6 global collaborators. The sample metadata nearly always contained a de-identified subject ID, COVID-19 status, age in years and sex. Where available, HLA class I and class II types were taken from metadata supplied by the sample provider and were not determined by assay-based typing.

Including the terminal cysteine and phenylalanine, the CDR3 comprises 14 residues. The entry retains the CDR3 DNA only, 42 bases that are in frame from base 1. The germline V gene sets CDR1 to MNHNS and CDR2 to SASEGT. V drops 3 bases and J drops 5 bases, leaving 13 bases in between. The immunoSEQ Assay, a bias-controlled multiplex PCR, was used to amplify TCRbeta CDR3 regions from genomic DNA. The source study handled its data this way. The number of nucleated cells in each sample was estimated by amplification of reference gene primers within the assay. Sequence reads were collapsed and filtered to measure the absolute abundance of every unique TCRbeta CDR3 rearrangement. For each sample, productive Simpson clonality was calculated as the square root of Simpson's diversity index across productive rearrangements. TCRdb re-hosts the immuneACCESS table, in-frame sequences only. Its copies lack some clones; in the studies checked, an unresolved V gene accounts for under half of them, and the cause for the rest is not known. Clone size and the V and J calls come from that table; the DNA yielded D and trimming. For this sample the table gives 300,000 to 400,000 clones, of which roughly 90% were detected only once. The top ten constitute approximately 3% of the sample.

What the work shows at the level of the full study, not this receptor alone: How much clinical and demographic metadata was included differed by source and by participant, and the metadata was provided uncurated.

One collaborating source in Seattle enrolled patients while the patients were actively infected and followed the patients over time throughout the course of disease. The collaborating institutions used their own protocols to collect whole blood in K2EDTA tubes. For TCRbeta analysis, collaborators shipped samples in one of three forms: frozen whole blood, isolated PBMCs, or DNA extracted from either of those sample types. As regards this clone: Its target antigen remains unknown. Per-base qualities were not stored, and no clone one base away is much larger.

This receptor was obtained from a woman younger than 45 with COVID-19, enrolled during active disease. The sequenced material came from peripheral blood. This sequence uses TRBV6-1 and TRBJ1-2, with a tentative D gene TRBD1 over 5 matching bases. The sequenced DNA is TGTGCCAGCAGTGAGCGACAGCCCTGGTATGGCTACACCTTC. This codes for CASSERQPWYGYTF.